This TCR beta chain was sequenced during a study of spatial heterogeneity in lung cancer. Study context: Alpha-chain detections were consistently fewer than beta-chain detections among the sequences.

The sample's time point: sample taken at primary tumor resection. Whole RNA, which was extracted from tumor, nontumor lung tissue or frozen PBMC, was sequenced without any cell sorting. Whole-study findings and limits: Blood contained ubiquitous expanded tumor TCRs more at resection than at follow-up.

Trimming shortened V by 5 bases and J by 2 bases, and 14 bases separated the two germline ends. The CDR3 has 15 residues. The germline gives CDR1 MRHNA, CDR2 SNTAGT. This clonotype is medium-sized (0.01 to 0.1%) within its sample. Its matching antigen is unknown. The library protocol tagged each TCR cDNA with a unique molecular identifier. TCRdb re-derived calls from the 5' RACE reads in MiXCR, one entry per CDR3 protein. The sample lists 5,100 or so distinct CDR3 sequences, around 26% seen once, with roughly 16% in the top ten. This specimen was PBMCs, taken at surgery. J is TRBJ2-3 and V is TRBV6-4, with a weak D call TRBD1 (6 bases). The TCR comes from a male donor with early-stage non-small cell lung cancer. CDR3 sequence (DNA): TGTGCCAGCAGTCCAGGGGCGGGCGACACAGATACGCAGTATTTT. Translation: CASSPGAGDTDTQYF.